Each of the 32 T cell receptor beta chains below was sequenced from the same sample in a study of T cell responses to AZD1222 COVID-19 vaccine. Using immunoSEQ multiplex PCR, the repertoire was profiled, and TCRdb retains in-frame clones only, with some absent. The data show 130,000 to 150,000 clones, approximately 90% seen once. The sequences come from peripheral blood, collected on day 0 of AZD1222 vaccination. These receptors were collected from an adult in good health.

V usage is TRBV12-3 or TRBV12-4 and J usage is TRBJ1-2; TRBD1 is a possible D gene (6 bases). The CDR3 sequence is 13 residues long. V lost 0 bases and J lost 7, with 9 bases in between. CDR3 nucleotide sequence: TGTGCCAGCAGTTTAGCGGGGGCTGGTGGCTACACCTTC. The encoded protein is CASSLAGAGGYTF.

The J gene is TRBJ1-2, the V gene TRBV30, with D maybe TRBD1 (5 bases). V shed 4 bases and J shed 0 bases, with 12 bases lying between them. The CDR3 is 14 amino acids. Looked up from germline, CDR1 is GTSNPN and CDR2 is SVGIG (reference sequence). CDR3 coding DNA: TGTGCCTGGAATACAGGACCCTCTAACTATGGCTACACCTTC. This codes for CAWNTGPSNYGYTF. Supplemented by reference TRBV30 and TRBJ1-2, the full variable domain reads SQTIHQWPATLVQPVGSPLSLECTVEGTSNPNLYWYRQAAGRGLQLLFYSVGIGQISSEVPQNLSASRPQDRQFILSSKKLLLSDSGFYLCAWNTGPSNYGYTFGSGTRLTVV.

This clone showed up just once. This chain uses TRBV27 with TRBJ1-2, with D perhaps TRBD1 (5 bases). Trimming took 9 bases from V and 8 from J, leaving 13 bases between them. This CDR3 has 11 amino acids. Looked up from germline, CDR1 is MNHEY and CDR2 is SMNVEV (reference sequence). The CDR3 region is CASRGGVGYTF. The CDR3 nucleotides read TGTGCCAGTAGAGGAGGGGTGGGCTACACCTTC.

The chain recombines TRBV5-4 with TRBJ1-2; TRBD1 matches at 7 bases. Germline V gene data show CDR1 as SGHNT and CDR2 as YYREEE (reference sequence). The CDR3 is 14 amino acids. The CDR3 DNA sequence: TGTGCAATCGGAGGGGGCAGTGCTAACTATGGCTACACCTTC. This codes for CAIGGGSANYGYTF.

The chain employs TRBV30 and TRBJ1-1; 9 bases agree with TRBD1. Germline V CDR1 and CDR2: GTSNPN, SVGIG (reference sequence). The junction had 6 bases not matched to a gene; V was cut back by 3 bases and J by 1 base. This CDR3 region has 15 residues. CDR3 amino acids: CAWRFVGQGNTEAFF. CDR3 in DNA: TGTGCCTGGAGGTTTGTGGGACAGGGGAACACTGAAGCTTTCTTT.

This clone has just one count. The chain couples TRBV2 to TRBJ2-6; the D gene could be TRBD1 or TRBD2 (5 bases each). The CDR3 is 16 residues long. Germline loops: CDR1 SNHLY, CDR2 FYNNEI. V shed 5 bases and J shed 0 bases, with 11 bases lying between them. The CDR3 region is CASSLGTVSGANVLTF. The DNA of the CDR3 is TGTGCCAGCAGTCTAGGGACGGTCTCTGGGGCCAACGTCCTGACTTTC.

The J gene is TRBJ1-2, the V gene TRBV5-6, with 9 bases aligning to TRBD1. V lost 5 bases and J lost 8; bases outside the gene matches: 4. CDR1 and CDR2 (germline): SGHDT, YYEEEE. CDR3 length: 12 residues. The CDR3 sequence is CASRQGAEGYTF. Written as DNA, the CDR3 is TGTGCCAGCAGACAGGGGGCGGAGGGCTACACCTTC.

The rearrangement links TRBV12-3 or TRBV12-4 to TRBJ2-3; possible D gene TRBD2, 5 bases. CDR3 length equals 12 residues. V was pared by 5 bases and J by 3 bases, with 6 bases between. The CDR3 sequence is CASSTRTDTQYF. The CDR3 DNA follows: TGTGCCAGCAGTACTAGAACAGATACGCAGTATTTT.

This clone was observed once. This chain uses TRBV7-2 with TRBJ1-1; D possibly corresponds to TRBD1 (5 bases). The V end lost 3 bases, the J end lost 2 bases, and 13 bases lay between the germline ends. The CDR3 covers 15 residues. Germline CDR1 and CDR2: SGHTA and FQGNSA. CDR3 nucleotide sequence: TGTGCCAGCAGCTTTGGGGACCGCCGAAACACTGAAGCTTTCTTT. Translation gives CASSFGDRRNTEAFF. The full variable domain, its missing parts supplied by reference TRBV7-2 and TRBJ1-1, is GAGVSQSPSNKVTEKGKDVELRCDPISGHTALYWYRQSLGQGLEFLIYFQGNSAPDKSGLPSDRFSAERTGGSVSTLTIQRTQQEDSAVYLCASSFGDRRNTEAFFGQGTRLTVV.

This clone was seen more than once but under ten times. Other DNA sequences in the sample encode the same CDR3. The chain links TRBV9 to TRBJ2-3; maybe TRBD1 (6 bases). Germline-derived CDR1 and CDR2 are SGDLS and YYNGEE. The CDR3 length is 16 residues. V lost 0 bases and J 3 bases, leaving 14 bases between the germline ends. The CDR3 loop is CASSVGGGSGTDTQYF. As DNA, the CDR3 is TGTGCCAGCAGCGTAGGTGGGGGCTCGGGGACAGATACGCAGTATTTT.

This clone was seen only once. This sequence joins TRBV3-1 (or the pseudogene TRBV3-2) and TRBJ2-2; D perhaps matches TRBD2 (5 bases). The CDR3 contains 14 residues. Trimming left V 4 bases short and J 6 bases short, with 12 bases between. Germline lookup yields CDR1 LGHDT and CDR2 YNNKEL (reference sequence). The CDR3, as DNA: TGTGCCAGCAGCCTAAGGGCGGAGGCCGGGGAGCTGTTTTTT. It encodes CASSLRAEAGELFF.

The rearrangement joins TRBV3-1 (or the pseudogene TRBV3-2) to TRBJ2-7; weak D call: TRBD2 (6 bases). The V and J ends lost 4 bases and 6 bases respectively, with 13 bases between them. The CDR3 totals 13 residues. Germline V gene lookup returns CDR1 LGHDT and CDR2 YNNKEL (reference sequence). The DNA for the CDR3 is TGTGCCAGCAGCCTCCGACTAGGAAGCGAGCAGTACTTC. It translates to CASSLRLGSEQYF.

This clone was picked up a small number of times. This rearrangement joins TRBV6-2 or TRBV6-3 to TRBJ2-1; D may be TRBD1 or TRBD2 (5 bases each). The V gene lost 5 bases and the J gene lost 2 bases, with 7 bases spanning the gap. The germline V gene has CDR1 MNHEY and CDR2 SVGEGT. The CDR3 covers 13 residues. DNA of the CDR3: TGTGCCAGCAGTCCGGGACCCTACAATGAGCAGTTCTTC. Protein: CASSPGPYNEQFF.

The chain joins TRBV30 to TRBJ1-1, with 10 bases aligning to TRBD1. This CDR3 is 13 amino acids long. Germline V gives CDR1 GTSNPN, CDR2 SVGIG (reference sequence). Losses at the gene ends were 5 bases for V and 11 bases for J; bases not matched to a gene: 11. CDR3 residues: CAWSTGGQRGAFF. The CDR3 DNA is TGTGCCTGGTCGACAGGGGGCCAGAGGGGGGCTTTCTTT.

This rearrangement joins TRBV6-2 or TRBV6-3 to TRBJ2-7; D may be TRBD1 or TRBD2 (5 bases each). Germline V CDR1 and CDR2: MNHEY, SVGEGT. The CDR3 consists of 18 residues. V was clipped by 3 bases and J by 3 bases, with 24 bases between them. The CDR3 DNA sequence: TGTGCCAGCAGTTATCGGCCAGGGAGCCGCCGGCAGGGCTACGAGCAGTACTTC. It specifies CASSYRPGSRRQGYEQYF.

The V and J genes are TRBV11-3 and TRBJ2-5; 13 bases align to TRBD2. The V gene end was trimmed by 10 bases and the J gene end by 3 bases; junction bases not matched to a gene: 8. The CDR3 contains 15 residues. Germline lookup yields CDR1 SGHNT and CDR2 YENEEA. In nucleotides, the CDR3 is TGTGCCACCGCCCCGGGACTAGCGGGAAAAGAGACCCAGTACTTC. As protein: CATAPGLAGKETQYF.

This clone was picked up a small number of times. The chain is built from TRBV7-8 and TRBJ2-1; D might be TRBD1 or TRBD2, each matching 5 bases. With 0 bases removed from V and 3 bases from J, the gap between germline ends came to 9 bases. Germline V gene lookup returns CDR1 SGHVS and CDR2 FQNEAQ. The CDR3 totals 15 residues. The CDR3: CASSLAVGRYNEQFF. In DNA, the CDR3 is TGTGCCAGCAGCTTAGCCGTGGGACGCTACAATGAGCAGTTCTTC. Drawing the rest from reference TRBV7-8 and TRBJ2-1, the complete variable domain is GAGVSQSPRYKVAKRGQDVALRCDPISGHVSLFWYQQALGQGPEFLTYFQNEAQLDKSGLPSDRFFAERPEGSVSTLKIQRTQQEDSAVYLCASSLAVGRYNEQFFGPGTRLTVL.

The chain combines TRBV9 with TRBJ1-1; D unresolved. The V gene lost 7 bases and the J gene lost 3 bases, with 7 bases spanning the gap. The CDR3 is made up of 11 amino acids. CDR1 is SGDLS, CDR2 YYNGEE, per germline. The CDR3 coding sequence is TGTGCCAGCGGGAGGTACACTGAAGCTTTCTTT. Amino acid sequence: CASGRYTEAFF.

This sequence joins TRBV9 and TRBJ2-1; the D is unclear. The germline V gene has CDR1 SGDLS and CDR2 YYNGEE. With 4 bases removed from V and 0 bases from J, the gap between germline ends came to 8 bases. The length of the CDR3 is 14 residues. The CDR3 reads CASSTGSSYNEQFF. CDR3 DNA: TGTGCCAGCAGCACCGGTAGCTCCTACAATGAGCAGTTCTTC.

V usage is TRBV15 and J usage is TRBJ1-5; D gene unclear. CDR1 and CDR2 from the germline V gene are LNHNV and YYDKDF (reference sequence). CDR3 length: 15 amino acids. V was shortened by 3 bases and J by 0 bases, with 9 bases between the two germline ends. CDR3 nucleotides: TGTGCCACCAGCAGGCTGGGGAATAGCAATCAGCCCCAGCATTTT. It translates to CATSRLGNSNQPQHF.

V usage is TRBV6-1 and J usage is TRBJ1-2; no clear D. V was shortened by 2 bases and J by 0 bases, with 7 bases between the two germline ends. This CDR3 is 14 amino acids long. CDR1 is MNHNS, CDR2 SASEGT, per germline. The CDR3 region is CASSEHRTNYGYTF. The CDR3 coding sequence is TGTGCCAGCAGTGAACACCGGACTAACTATGGCTACACCTTC.

The chain joins TRBV19 to TRBJ2-7, with 14 bases matching TRBD2. Trimming cost V 3 bases and J 3 bases; bases outside gene matches: 4. From germline, CDR1 is LNHDA and CDR2 SQIVND (reference sequence). This CDR3 is 16 amino acids long. The CDR3 loop reads CASSIPGTSGSYEQYF. The DNA for the CDR3 is TGTGCCAGTAGTATTCCTGGGACTAGCGGGAGCTACGAGCAGTACTTC.

The chain carries TRBV18 and TRBJ1-2, with TRBD1 matching 8 bases. With 0 bases clipped from V and 7 bases from J, the junction kept 7 bases outside the gene matches. Germline CDR1 and CDR2: KGHSH and LQKENI. The CDR3 runs 15 residues. The CDR3 protein is CASSPPGQGASGYTF. CDR3 in DNA: TGTGCCAGCTCACCACCGGGGCAGGGGGCAAGTGGCTACACCTTC.

The chain combines TRBV10-1 with TRBJ2-3; D remains ambiguous. The CDR3 is made up of 15 amino acids. CDR1 is WNHNN and CDR2 is SYGVQD in the germline V gene (reference sequence). Trimming left V 6 bases short and J 5 bases short, with 18 bases between. CDR3 DNA sequence: TGCGCCAGCAGCGCCCCGAAGGGCATGGAAGATACGCAGTATTTT. It codes for CASSAPKGMEDTQYF.

There are a few counts of this clone. The V and J genes are TRBV29-1 and TRBJ2-7; 11 bases match TRBD2. Germline-derived CDR1 and CDR2 are SQVTM and ANQGSEA. The CDR3 runs to 16 residues. Unmatched junction bases numbered 12, after V lost 7 bases and J lost 1 base. The CDR3 here is CSAQRRRTSGSYEQYF. The CDR3 DNA reads TGCAGCGCCCAGCGGAGGAGGACTAGCGGGTCCTACGAGCAGTACTTC.

The chain carries TRBV19 and TRBJ2-3, with D possibly matching TRBD2 (7 bases). CDR3 length equals 16 residues. Germline lookup yields CDR1 LNHDA and CDR2 SQIVND (reference sequence). V lost 4 bases, J lost 0 bases, and 14 bases lay in between. For the CDR3, the DNA is TGTGCCAGTAGTAGCTTAGGGGGGGCCAGCACAGATACGCAGTATTTT. Translation: CASSSLGGASTDTQYF.

The V call is TRBV10-3, the J call TRBJ2-2; TRBD1 aligns across 9 bases. CDR1 is ENHRY, CDR2 SYGVKD, per germline. Trimming cost V 11 bases and J 4 bases; bases outside gene matches: 11. There are 15 residues in the CDR3. CDR3 nucleotides: TGTGCCGCCGGAGGGGACAGGGACGGCACCGGGGAGCTGTTTTTT. It codes for CAAGGDRDGTGELFF.

The J gene is TRBJ1-4, the V gene TRBV7-2, with a weak D call TRBD1 (5 bases). V was shortened by 5 bases and J by 0 bases, with 7 bases between the two germline ends. This CDR3 spans 14 amino acids. Germline V gene lookup returns CDR1 SGHTA and CDR2 FQGNSA. The CDR3 coding sequence is TGTGCCAGCAGCCTGACAGCAACTAATGAAAAACTGTTTTTT. Its translation: CASSLTATNEKLFF.

V and J are TRBV6-5 and TRBJ1-3; the D is unclear. CDR1 and CDR2 from the germline V gene are MNHEY and SVGAGI. Trimming took off 10 bases at V and 0 bases at J, with 16 bases between the two ends. The CDR3 contains 15 residues. CDR3 bases: TGTGCCACCAGCCCACCCCGGAACTCTGGAAACACCATATATTTT. This encodes CATSPPRNSGNTIYF.

In nucleotides, the CDR3 is TGTGCCAGCAGCCCCCGGGGCTACAATGAGCAGTTCTTC. This codes for CASSPRGYNEQFF. The chain combines TRBV7-3 with TRBJ2-1, with TRBD2 as a possible D gene (5 bases). This CDR3 comprises 13 residues. The germline V gene encodes CDR1 SGHTA and CDR2 FQGTGA. V was cut by 5 bases and J by 3 bases, with 8 bases left in between.

The chain combines TRBV5-1 with TRBJ1-1, with 10 bases lining up with TRBD1. Germline CDR1 SGHRS, CDR2 YFSETQ. This CDR3 is built from 15 residues. V shed 4 bases and J 1 base; nucleotides not matched to a gene: 4. CDR3 DNA sequence: TGCGCCAGCAGCCGGACAGGGGGAAAGAACACTGAAGCTTTCTTT. Translation: CASSRTGGKNTEAFF.

The chain combines TRBV6-5 with TRBJ1-2; D is ambiguous. V was shortened by 4 bases and J by 5 bases, with 5 bases between the two germline ends. Germline V gives CDR1 MNHEY, CDR2 SVGAGI. The CDR3 consists of 11 residues. The CDR3 DNA is TGTGCCAGCAGTTGGGTTTATGGCTACACCTTC. Protein sequence: CASSWVYGYTF.